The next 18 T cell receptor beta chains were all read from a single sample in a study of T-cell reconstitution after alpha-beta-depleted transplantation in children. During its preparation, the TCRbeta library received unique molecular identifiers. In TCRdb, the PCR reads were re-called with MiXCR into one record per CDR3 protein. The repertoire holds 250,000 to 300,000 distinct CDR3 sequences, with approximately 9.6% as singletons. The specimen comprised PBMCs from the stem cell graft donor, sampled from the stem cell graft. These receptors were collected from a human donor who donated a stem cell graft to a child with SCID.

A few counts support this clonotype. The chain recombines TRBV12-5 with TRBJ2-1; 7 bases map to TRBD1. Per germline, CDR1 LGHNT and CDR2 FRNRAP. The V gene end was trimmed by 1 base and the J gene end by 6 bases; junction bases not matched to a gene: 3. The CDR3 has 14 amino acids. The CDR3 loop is CASGLGGGGNEQFF. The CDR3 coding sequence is TGTGCTAGTGGTTTGGGAGGGGGCGGCAATGAGCAGTTCTTC.

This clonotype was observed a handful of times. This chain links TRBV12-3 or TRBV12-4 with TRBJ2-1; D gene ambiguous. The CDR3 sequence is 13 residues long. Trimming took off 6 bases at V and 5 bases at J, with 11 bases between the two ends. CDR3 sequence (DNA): TGTGCCAGCAGCCGCCCGAGAAACAATGAGCAGTTCTTC. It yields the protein CASSRPRNNEQFF.

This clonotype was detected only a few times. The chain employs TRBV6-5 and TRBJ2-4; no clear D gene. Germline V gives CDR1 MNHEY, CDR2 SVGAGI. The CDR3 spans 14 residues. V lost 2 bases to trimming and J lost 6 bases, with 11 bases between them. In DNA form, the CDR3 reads TGTGCCAGCAGTTACGGGCCCCAGCCAAACATTCAGTACTTC. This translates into CASSYGPQPNIQYF.

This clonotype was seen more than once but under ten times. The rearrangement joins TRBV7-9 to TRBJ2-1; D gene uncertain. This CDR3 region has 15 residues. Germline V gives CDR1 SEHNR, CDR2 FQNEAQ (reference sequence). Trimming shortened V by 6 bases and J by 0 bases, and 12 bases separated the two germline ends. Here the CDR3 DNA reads TGTGCCAGCAGTCAAACTCAGAGCTCCTACAATGAGCAGTTCTTC. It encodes CASSQTQSSYNEQFF. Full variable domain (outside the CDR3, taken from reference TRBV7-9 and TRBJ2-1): DTGVSQNPRHKITKRGQNVTFRCDPISEHNRLYWYRQTLGQGPEFLTYFQNEAQLEKSRLLSDRFSAERPKGSFSTLEIQRTEQGDSAMYLCASSQTQSSYNEQFFGPGTRLTVL.

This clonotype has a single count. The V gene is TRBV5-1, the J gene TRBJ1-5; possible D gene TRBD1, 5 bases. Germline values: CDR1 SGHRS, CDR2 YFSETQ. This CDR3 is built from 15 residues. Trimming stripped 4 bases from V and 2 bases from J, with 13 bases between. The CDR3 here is CASSPMGEGNQPQHF. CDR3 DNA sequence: TGCGCCAGCAGCCCCATGGGGGAAGGCAATCAGCCCCAGCATTTT.

The CDR3 is CASSQGRVSPLHF. DNA of the CDR3: TGCGCCAGCAGCCAAGGAAGGGTTTCACCCCTCCACTTT. The chain couples TRBV4-1 to TRBJ1-6; D is uncertain. The V end was cut by 1 base, the J end by 9 bases, with 7 bases between. The CDR3 consists of 13 residues. Germline V gene lookup returns CDR1 MGHRA and CDR2 YSYEKL.

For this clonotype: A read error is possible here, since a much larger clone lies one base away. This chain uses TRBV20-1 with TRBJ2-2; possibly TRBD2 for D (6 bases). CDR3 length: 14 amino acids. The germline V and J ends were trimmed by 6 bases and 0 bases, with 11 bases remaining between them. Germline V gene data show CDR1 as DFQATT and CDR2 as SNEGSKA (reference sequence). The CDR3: CSAMGEANTGELFF. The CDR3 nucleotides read TGCAGTGCCATGGGGGAGGCGAACACCGGGGAGCTGTTTTTT.

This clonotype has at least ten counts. The CDR3 reads CASSGLGGANVLTF. The CDR3 nucleotides read TGCGCCAGCAGCGGGTTGGGAGGGGCCAACGTCCTGACTTTC. V gene TRBV5-1 combines with J gene TRBJ2-6; D call uncertain. The germline gives CDR1 SGHRS, CDR2 YFSETQ. This CDR3 is built from 14 residues. Trimming removed 4 bases at V and 4 bases at J, with 9 bases between. The full variable domain, completed using reference TRBV5-1 and TRBJ2-6, is KAGVTQTPRYLIKTRGQQVTLSCSPISGHRSVSWYQQTPGQGLQFLFEYFSETQRNKGNFPGRFSGRQFSNSRSEMNVSTLELGDSALYLCASSGLGGANVLTFGAGSRLTVL.

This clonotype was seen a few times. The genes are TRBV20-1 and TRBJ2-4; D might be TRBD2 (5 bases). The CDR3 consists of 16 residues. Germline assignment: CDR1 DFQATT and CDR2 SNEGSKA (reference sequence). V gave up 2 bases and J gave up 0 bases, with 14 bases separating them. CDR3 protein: CSARSGAEPAKNIQYF. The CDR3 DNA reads TGCAGTGCTAGATCAGGAGCGGAGCCAGCCAAAAACATTCAGTACTTC.

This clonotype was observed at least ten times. The CDR3 DNA is TGTGCCAGCAGTAGATACCGACAGGGGCAATCCTACGAGCAGTACTTC. This translates into CASSRYRQGQSYEQYF. The V call is TRBV27, the J call TRBJ2-7; 8 bases fit TRBD1. CDR3 size: 16 residues. Germline V gives CDR1 MNHEY, CDR2 SMNVEV (reference sequence). Trimming cost V 5 bases and J 1 base; bases outside gene matches: 10.

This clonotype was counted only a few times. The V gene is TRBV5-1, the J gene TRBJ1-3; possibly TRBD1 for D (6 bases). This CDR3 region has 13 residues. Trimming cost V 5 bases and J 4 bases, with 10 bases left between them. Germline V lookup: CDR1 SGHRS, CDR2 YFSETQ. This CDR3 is CASRGAQGNTIYF. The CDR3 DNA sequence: TGCGCCAGCAGGGGGGCGCAAGGAAACACCATATATTTT. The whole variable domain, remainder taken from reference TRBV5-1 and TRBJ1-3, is KAGVTQTPRYLIKTRGQQVTLSCSPISGHRSVSWYQQTPGQGLQFLFEYFSETQRNKGNFPGRFSGRQFSNSRSEMNVSTLELGDSALYLCASRGAQGNTIYFGEGSWLTVV.

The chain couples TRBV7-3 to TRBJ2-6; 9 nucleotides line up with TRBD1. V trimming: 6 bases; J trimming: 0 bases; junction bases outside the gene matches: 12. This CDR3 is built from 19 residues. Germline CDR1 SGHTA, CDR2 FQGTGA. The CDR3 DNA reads TGTGCCAGCAGTCAGACCGGGACAGGGCTCAACTCTGGGGCCAACGTCCTGACTTTC. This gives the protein CASSQTGTGLNSGANVLTF.

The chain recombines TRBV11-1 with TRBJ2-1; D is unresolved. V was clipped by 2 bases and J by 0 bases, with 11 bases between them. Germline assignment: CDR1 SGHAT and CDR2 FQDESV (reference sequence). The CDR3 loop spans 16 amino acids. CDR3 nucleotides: TGTGCCAGCAGCTTAAGAACTTCTAGCTCCTACAATGAGCAGTTCTTC. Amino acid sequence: CASSLRTSSSYNEQFF.

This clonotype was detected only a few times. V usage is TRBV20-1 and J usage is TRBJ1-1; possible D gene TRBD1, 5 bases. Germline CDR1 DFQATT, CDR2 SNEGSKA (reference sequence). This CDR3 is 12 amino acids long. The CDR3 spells CILMGENTEAFF. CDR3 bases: TGCATCTTAATGGGGGAAAACACTGAAGCTTTCTTT.

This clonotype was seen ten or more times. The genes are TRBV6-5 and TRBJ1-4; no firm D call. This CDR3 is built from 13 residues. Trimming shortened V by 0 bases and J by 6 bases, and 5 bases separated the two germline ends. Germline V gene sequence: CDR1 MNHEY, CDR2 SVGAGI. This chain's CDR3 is CASSYSLDEKLFF. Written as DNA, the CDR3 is TGTGCCAGCAGTTACTCCTTGGATGAAAAACTGTTTTTT.

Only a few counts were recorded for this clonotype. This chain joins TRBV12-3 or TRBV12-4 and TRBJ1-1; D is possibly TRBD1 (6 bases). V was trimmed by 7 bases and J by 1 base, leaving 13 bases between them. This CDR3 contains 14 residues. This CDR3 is CASTRGQRNTEAFF. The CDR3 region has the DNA TGTGCCAGCACTCGTGGACAGCGGAACACTGAAGCTTTCTTT.

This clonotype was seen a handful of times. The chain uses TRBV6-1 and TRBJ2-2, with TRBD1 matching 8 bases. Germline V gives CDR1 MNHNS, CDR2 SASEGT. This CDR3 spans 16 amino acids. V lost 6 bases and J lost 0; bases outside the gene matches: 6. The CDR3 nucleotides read TGTGCCAGCAGCTTGCCGGGACAGGCGAACACCGGGGAGCTGTTTTTT. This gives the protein CASSLPGQANTGELFF.

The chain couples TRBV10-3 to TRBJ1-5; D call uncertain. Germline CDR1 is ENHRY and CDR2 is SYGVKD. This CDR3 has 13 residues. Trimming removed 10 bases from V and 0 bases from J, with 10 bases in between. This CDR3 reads CATPRYSNQPQHF. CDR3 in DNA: TGTGCCACCCCTCGATATAGCAATCAGCCCCAGCATTTT.